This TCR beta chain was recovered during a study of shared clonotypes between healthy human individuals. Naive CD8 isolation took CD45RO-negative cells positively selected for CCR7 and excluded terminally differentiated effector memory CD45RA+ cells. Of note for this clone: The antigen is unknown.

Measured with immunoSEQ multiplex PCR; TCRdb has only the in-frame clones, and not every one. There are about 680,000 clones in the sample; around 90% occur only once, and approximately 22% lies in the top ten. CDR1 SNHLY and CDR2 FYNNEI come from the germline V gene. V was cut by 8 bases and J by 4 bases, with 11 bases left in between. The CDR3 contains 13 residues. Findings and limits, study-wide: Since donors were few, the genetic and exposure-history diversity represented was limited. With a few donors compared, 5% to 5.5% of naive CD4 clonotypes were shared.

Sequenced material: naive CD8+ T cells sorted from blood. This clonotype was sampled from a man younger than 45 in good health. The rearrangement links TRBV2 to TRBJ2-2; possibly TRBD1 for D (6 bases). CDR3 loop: CASSTGPTGELFF. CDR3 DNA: TGTGCCAGCTCGACAGGCCCCACCGGGGAGCTGTTTTTT.